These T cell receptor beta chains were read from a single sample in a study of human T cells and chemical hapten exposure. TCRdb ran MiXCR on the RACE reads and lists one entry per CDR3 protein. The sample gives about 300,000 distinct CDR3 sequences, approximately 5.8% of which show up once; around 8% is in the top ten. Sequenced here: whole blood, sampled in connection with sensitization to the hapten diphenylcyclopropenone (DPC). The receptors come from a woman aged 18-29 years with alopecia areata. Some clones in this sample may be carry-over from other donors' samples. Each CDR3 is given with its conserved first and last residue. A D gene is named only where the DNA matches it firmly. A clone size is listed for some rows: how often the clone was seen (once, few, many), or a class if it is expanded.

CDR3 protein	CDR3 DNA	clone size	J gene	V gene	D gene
CASSFFGQPNTEAFF	TGTGCCAGCAGTTTCTTCGGACAGCCGAACACTGAAGCTTTCTTT	many	TRBJ1-1	TRBV12-3/TRBV12-4	NA
CASSLAVGRQMNTEAFF	TGTGCCAGCAGTTTAGCCGTCGGCAGACAAATGAACACTGAAGCTTTCTTT	many	TRBJ1-1	TRBV12-3/TRBV12-4	NA
CASSRRLAGGPGQETQYF	TGCGCCAGCAGCCGTAGACTAGCGGGGGGGCCGGGTCAAGAGACCCAGTACTTC	NA	TRBJ2-5	TRBV5-1	TRBD2
CASSLNTREGAVDTQYF	TGTGCCAGCAGTTTAAATACCCGAGAGGGGGCGGTAGATACGCAGTATTTT	many	TRBJ2-3	TRBV28	TRBD1
CASSSPSLAKNIQYF	TGTGCCAGCAGCTCCCCGTCTCTAGCCAAAAACATTCAGTACTTC	few	TRBJ2-4	TRBV7-2	NA
CSAFSAQEGQPQHF	TGCAGTGCTTTCTCAGCCCAAGAAGGTCAGCCCCAGCATTTT	many	TRBJ1-5	TRBV20-1	NA
CASSQMGGADTQYF	TGTGCCAGCAGCCAAATGGGGGGGGCAGATACGCAGTATTTT	many	TRBJ2-3	TRBV4-2	TRBD2
CASRSFGQGASGANVLTF	TGTGCCAGCAGGTCATTCGGACAGGGGGCCTCTGGGGCCAACGTCCTGACTTTC	many	TRBJ2-6	TRBV7-3	TRBD1
CASSPRLNQPQHF	TGTGCCAGCAGCCCTCGGCTCAATCAGCCCCAGCATTTT	many	TRBJ1-5	TRBV27	NA
CASSLPGANTGELFF	TGTGCCAGCAGCCTCCCGGGGGCCAACACCGGGGAGCTGTTTTTT	many	TRBJ2-2	TRBV27	NA
CASSLSQGGTEAFF	TGTGCCAGCAGCTTATCCCAAGGGGGCACTGAAGCTTTCTTT	many	TRBJ1-1	TRBV7-3	NA
CASSQRTTVGNTIYF	TGCGCCAGCAGCCAAAGGACGACGGTCGGAAACACCATATATTTT	few	TRBJ1-3	TRBV4-1	NA
CASSGTRSDGYTF	TGTGCCAGCAGCGGAACACGATCCGATGGCTACACCTTC	NA	TRBJ1-2	TRBV11-2	NA
CATSRDRGSSYNEQFF	TGTGCCACCAGCAGAGACAGGGGTAGCTCCTACAATGAGCAGTTCTTC	NA	TRBJ2-1	TRBV15	NA
CASSRQGASETQYF	TGTGCCAGCAGCCGACAGGGGGCCTCAGAGACCCAGTACTTC	many	TRBJ2-5	TRBV5-4	TRBD1
CASSLFRGGTEAFF	TGTGCCAGCAGCCTATTTCGTGGGGGCACTGAAGCTTTCTTT	many	TRBJ1-1	TRBV27	NA
CASSPGGTGAGELFF	TGCGCCAGCAGCCCAGGGGGGACAGGGGCCGGGGAGCTGTTTTTT	once	TRBJ2-2	TRBV4-3	TRBD1
CASSQDWAGPQFF	TGTGCCAGCAGCCAAGATTGGGCAGGGCCTCAGTTCTTC	NA	TRBJ2-1	TRBV3-1	NA
CASSKYKGDVSSYNEQFF	TGTGCCAGCAGCAAGTACAAAGGGGACGTAAGCTCCTACAATGAGCAGTTCTTC	many	TRBJ2-1	TRBV5-4	NA
CASWDRANTGELFF	TGTGCCAGCTGGGACAGAGCGAACACCGGGGAGCTGTTTTTT	many	TRBJ2-2	TRBV2	TRBD1
CASSSSGGFGKNIQYF	TGTGCCAGCAGCTCTAGCGGGGGGTTTGGCAAAAACATTCAGTACTTC	many	TRBJ2-4	TRBV5-6	TRBD2
CASSWTGVVPPNTGELFF	TGTGCCAGCTCCTGGACAGGGGTCGTCCCACCGAACACCGGGGAGCTGTTTTTT	few	TRBJ2-2	TRBV18	TRBD1
CASSTRSETDTQYF	TGTGCCAGCAGTACCAGGAGCGAAACAGATACGCAGTATTTT	few	TRBJ2-3	TRBV6-6	NA
CASGGQLKLFF	TGTGCCAGCGGGGGACAGCTAAAACTGTTTTTT	NA	TRBJ1-4	TRBV3-1	TRBD1
CASSLQGWDEQFF	TGTGCCAGCAGTTTGCAGGGGTGGGATGAGCAGTTCTTC	few	TRBJ2-1	TRBV25-1	NA
CASSYSQAGPTNTEAFF	TGTGCCAGCAGTTACTCGCAGGCAGGGCCGACGAACACTGAAGCTTTCTTT	many	TRBJ1-1	TRBV6-6	NA
CASSYLRGGGDTGELFF	TGTGCCAGCAGTTATCTTCGAGGAGGGGGCGACACCGGGGAGCTGTTTTTT	NA	TRBJ2-2	TRBV6-2/TRBV6-3	NA